The 25 T cell receptor beta chains reported below all come from one sample, sequenced in a study of blood T cells in healthy people across ages. Together with a sample-barcoded 5' primer, a J-beta primer mix was included in a second PCR lasting about 7 to 12 cycles. TCRdb passed the 5' RACE reads through MiXCR, listing each CDR3 protein once. This sample yields approximately 800,000 distinct CDR3 sequences, of which about 62% are seen a single time; about 20% belongs to the top ten. Sequencing input: blood. The origin of the receptors is a man aged 25-40 years in good health.

Turning to this clonotype: At one boundary the junction diverges from the germline segment, which might be a read error. V usage is TRBV4-1 and J usage is TRBJ1-1; D is unresolved. Germline assignment: CDR1 MGHRA and CDR2 YSYEKL. CDR3 length equals 15 residues. DNA for the CDR3: TGTGCCAGCAGCCAAGTGGAAATAGCGAACACTGAAGCTTTCTTT. Its protein product is CASSQVEIANTEAFF.

J is TRBJ2-5 and V is TRBV20-1; tentatively, D is TRBD2 (6 bases). Germline V CDR1 and CDR2: DFQATT, SNEGSKA (reference sequence). The CDR3 is made up of 16 amino acids. V dropped 1 base and J dropped 1 base, with 16 bases sitting between them. The CDR3 DNA is TGCAGTGCTAGAGCCCCGCGGGGAGGCCCCCAAGAGACCCAGTACTTC. As protein: CSARAPRGGPQETQYF.

The J gene is TRBJ2-7, the V gene TRBV20-1; 10 bases are shared with TRBD1. Germline lookup yields CDR1 DFQATT and CDR2 SNEGSKA (reference sequence). The V segment lost 5 bases and the J segment 3 bases; nucleotides outside the gene matches: 7. The CDR3 contains 14 residues. In DNA, the CDR3 is TGCAGTGCTTGGAACCGGGACAGGGGCTACGAGCAGTACTTC. Translated: CSAWNRDRGYEQYF.

The chain uses TRBV6-1 and TRBJ2-7; D gene uncertain. Germline CDR1 reads MNHNS; CDR2 reads SASEGT. Between the trimmed V and J ends, which lost 2 bases and 7 bases, there was a span of 15 bases. The CDR3 is 14 amino acids. The CDR3 coding sequence is TGTGCCAGCAGTGAATACGGGTTCCAGGATGAGCAGTACTTC. This sequence encodes CASSEYGFQDEQYF.

The genes are TRBV28 and TRBJ1-2; D might be TRBD1 (5 bases). With 5 bases removed from V and 4 bases from J, the gap between germline ends came to 14 bases. The CDR3 length is 14 residues. The germline CDR1 and CDR2 sequences are MDHEN and SYDVKM. CDR3 protein: CASSPPGTPYGYTF. CDR3 sequence (DNA): TGTGCCAGCAGTCCCCCCGGGACGCCCTATGGCTACACCTTC.

J is TRBJ2-1 and V is TRBV27, with TRBD2 matching 8 bases. The CDR3 contains 15 residues. The germline CDR1 and CDR2 sequences are MNHEY and SMNVEV (reference sequence). The V and J ends lost 7 bases and 8 bases, in that order; junction bases with no gene match: 13. The CDR3 reads CASMLRGGDLYEQFF. CDR3 bases: TGTGCCAGCATGCTACGGGGGGGGGACTTATATGAGCAGTTCTTC.

The chain links TRBV6-6 to TRBJ2-1, with D maybe TRBD2 (6 bases). The germline CDR1 and CDR2 sequences are MNHNY and SVGAGI (reference sequence). CDR3 length equals 15 residues. Trimming took off 4 bases at V and 4 bases at J, with 14 bases between the two ends. The CDR3 DNA follows: TGTGCCAGCAGTTCCATAGTCGGGGGATACAATGAGCAGTTCTTC. Translated, it gives CASSSIVGGYNEQFF.

This chain connects TRBV25-1 to TRBJ2-4; perhaps TRBD1 as D (5 bases). Trimming cost V 4 bases and J 8 bases, with 12 bases left between them. Germline-derived CDR1 and CDR2 are MGHDK and SYGVNS. The CDR3 is made up of 13 amino acids. The CDR3, as DNA: TGTGCCAGCAGTGTTCTAGGGGAAGACATTCAGTACTTC. Residues: CASSVLGEDIQYF.

This sequence joins TRBV20-1 and TRBJ1-2; D not resolved. CDR3 size: 11 residues. Germline V gives CDR1 DFQATT, CDR2 SNEGSKA (reference sequence). The V end lost 5 bases, the J end lost 7 bases, and 11 bases lay between the germline ends. As DNA, the CDR3 is TGCAGTGCTCGTATAATACGTGGCTACACCTTC. This encodes CSARIIRGYTF.

The chain employs TRBV9 and TRBJ1-2; D remains unclear. The CDR3 totals 13 residues. The V end was cut by 0 bases, the J end by 0 bases, with 3 bases between. The germline V gene has CDR1 SGDLS and CDR2 YYNGEE. The CDR3 is CASSVVSNYGYTF. The CDR3 nucleotides are TGTGCCAGCAGCGTAGTTTCTAACTATGGCTACACCTTC.

The chain links TRBV7-2 to TRBJ2-3; possibly TRBD1 or TRBD2 for D (5 bases each). The CDR3 length is 14 residues. Germline V gives CDR1 SGHTA, CDR2 FQGNSA. Trimming took off 7 bases at V and 8 bases at J, with 19 bases between the two ends. Written as DNA, the CDR3 is TGTGCCAGCACCCGAGGGGACCTTACCAGTACGCAGTATTTT. Its translation is CASTRGDLTSTQYF.

This chain connects TRBV10-3 to TRBJ2-2; D perhaps matches TRBD1 (6 bases). This CDR3 comprises 13 residues. From germline, CDR1 is ENHRY and CDR2 SYGVKD. The V end lost 6 bases, the J end lost 6 bases, and 11 bases lay between the germline ends. CDR3 residues: CAIRTGLAGELFF. DNA for the CDR3: TGTGCCATCAGGACAGGACTTGCCGGGGAGCTGTTTTTT.

The chain combines TRBV20-1 with TRBJ2-1; D gene unclear. CDR3 size: 12 residues. Trimming cost V 1 base and J 9 bases, with 10 bases left between them. Germline CDR1 reads DFQATT; CDR2 reads SNEGSKA (reference sequence). CDR3 nucleotides: TGCAGTGCTAGAGGAAAGGTATTTGAGCAGTTCTTC. Translated, it gives CSARGKVFEQFF.

The chain joins TRBV19 to TRBJ1-2; D may be TRBD1 (6 bases). CDR1 is LNHDA and CDR2 is SQIVND in the germline V gene (reference sequence). V shed 9 bases and J shed 8 bases, with 16 bases lying between them. This CDR3 is built from 12 residues. The CDR3 DNA sequence: TGTGCCAGCCAGGGGAGCCTCTACGGCTACACCTTC. It translates to CASQGSLYGYTF.

This clonotype was seen a few times. The chain uses TRBV7-2 and TRBJ2-7; 7 bases are a match to TRBD1. The DNA end is more similar to TRBJ2-5, so the J call may be wrong. This CDR3 contains 14 residues. From germline, CDR1 is SGHTA and CDR2 FQGNSA. The CDR3 DNA reads as TGTGCCAGCAGCGACAAACAGGGGCTCGTGACCCAGTACTTC. This codes for CASSDKQGLVTQYF.

The chain is built from TRBV7-2 and TRBJ2-1, with TRBD2 as a possible D gene (5 bases). Trimming left V 4 bases short and J 8 bases short, with 18 bases between. This CDR3 region has 15 residues. Germline V lookup: CDR1 SGHTA, CDR2 FQGNSA. The CDR3 reads CASSSSLTNTYEQFF. CDR3 nucleotide sequence: TGTGCCAGCAGCTCCTCCCTGACTAATACATATGAGCAGTTCTTC.

This clonotype was seen a single time. The chain combines TRBV7-8 with TRBJ2-1; 8 nucleotides line up with TRBD1. The CDR3 length is 15 residues. V was clipped by 3 bases and J by 13 bases; unmatched bases: 14. The germline gives CDR1 SGHVS, CDR2 FQNEAQ. CDR3 region: CASSFRDRTDGTQFF. CDR3 nucleotide sequence: TGTGCCAGCAGCTTCCGGGACAGGACGGATGGGACTCAGTTCTTC.

This chain links TRBV20-1 with TRBJ2-3; TRBD2 is a possible D gene (6 bases). Germline values: CDR1 DFQATT, CDR2 SNEGSKA (reference sequence). The CDR3 sequence is 15 residues long. Trimming cost V 6 bases and J 2 bases, with 18 bases left between them. DNA of the CDR3: TGCAGTGCACATGAGATTAGCGGCTCCACAGATACGCAGTATTTT. Amino acid sequence: CSAHEISGSTDTQYF.

The chain combines TRBV3-1 with TRBJ2-5; 12 bases map to TRBD1. The tail of the sequence fits TRBJ2-7 better, so the J call may be wrong. The CDR3 consists of 16 residues. Germline values: CDR1 LGHDT, CDR2 YNNKEL (reference sequence). CDR3 DNA sequence: TGTGCCAGCAGCCAGGAAAGGGGACAGGGGGCGGACGAGCAGTACTTC. Its translation: CASSQERGQGADEQYF.

V is TRBV6-5 and J is TRBJ1-2; 9 bases agree with TRBD1. CDR1 MNHEY and CDR2 SVGAGI come from the germline V gene. Trimming cost V 2 bases and J 6 bases; bases outside gene matches: 7. The CDR3 consists of 15 residues. CDR3 loop: CASSYTKQGADGYTF. In DNA form, the CDR3 reads TGTGCCAGCAGTTACACTAAACAGGGGGCTGATGGCTACACCTTC.

This clonotype was observed many times. The genes are TRBV7-9 and TRBJ2-3, with D uncertain. The CDR3 is 13 amino acids. V shed 1 base and J shed 5 bases, with 7 bases lying between them. Germline V gene data show CDR1 as SEHNR and CDR2 as FQNEAQ (reference sequence). The DNA of the CDR3 is TGTGCCAGCAGCTTAGTCGTGGGAGATACGCAGTATTTT. It codes for CASSLVVGDTQYF.

This sequence joins TRBV10-3 and TRBJ1-2; D unclear. V lost 6 bases, J lost 5 bases, and 13 bases lay in between. The germline V gene encodes CDR1 ENHRY and CDR2 SYGVKD. The CDR3 covers 13 residues. The CDR3 spells CAIRTENVYGYTF. In nucleotides, the CDR3 is TGTGCCATCAGAACAGAAAATGTATATGGCTACACCTTC.

This rearrangement joins TRBV20-1 to TRBJ2-3; D might be TRBD2 (6 bases). V lost 8 bases and J lost 5, with 11 bases in between. This CDR3 is 11 amino acids long. Germline assignment: CDR1 DFQATT and CDR2 SNEGSKA (reference sequence). This CDR3 is CSPTGRDTQYF. The DNA for the CDR3 is TGCAGTCCCACCGGGAGAGATACGCAGTATTTT.

The rearrangement joins TRBV20-1 to TRBJ2-5; D is ambiguous. V shed 2 bases and J shed 3 bases, with 7 bases lying between them. The CDR3 runs to 12 residues. Germline V gene lookup returns CDR1 DFQATT and CDR2 SNEGSKA (reference sequence). The CDR3 DNA reads as TGCAGTGCTAGAAGCCGAGAAGAGACCCAGTACTTC. Protein product: CSARSREETQYF.

The gene calls are TRBV20-1 and TRBJ2-7; maybe TRBD2 (6 bases). Trimming shortened V by 4 bases and J by 1 base, and 17 bases separated the two germline ends. The germline CDR1 and CDR2 sequences are DFQATT and SNEGSKA (reference sequence). This CDR3 comprises 15 residues. This chain's CDR3 is CSATPRAGSSYEQYF. CDR3 DNA sequence: TGCAGTGCTACCCCTCGGGCGGGGTCGTCCTACGAGCAGTACTTC.